This T cell receptor (beta chain) was recovered during a study of shared clonotypes between healthy human individuals. This CDR3 region has 12 residues. V dropped 7 bases and J dropped 3 bases, with 9 bases sitting between them. From germline, CDR1 is SQVTM and CDR2 ANQGSEA. CD45RO-negative CD8 cells positively selected for CCR7 made up the naive population, which excluded terminally differentiated effector memory CD45RA+ cells. Assay: immunoSEQ multiplex PCR; the TCRdb copy retains only in-frame clones and omits some. This sample has roughly 590,000 clones, with around 95% found just once. Study-wide findings and caveats: Depth was large, yet rarefaction showed that sorted-subset sequencing was incomplete. Sharing of clonotypes among donors was expected to vary with sequencing depth.

As to this clone: Its antigen is unidentified.

The J gene is TRBJ2-2, the V gene TRBV29-1; no clear D. The source material was naive CD8+ T cells sorted from blood. The receptor was isolated from a young woman in good health. CDR3 in DNA: TGCAGCGCGTCTTTTGACACCGGGGAGCTGTTTTTT. Translated, it gives CSASFDTGELFF.